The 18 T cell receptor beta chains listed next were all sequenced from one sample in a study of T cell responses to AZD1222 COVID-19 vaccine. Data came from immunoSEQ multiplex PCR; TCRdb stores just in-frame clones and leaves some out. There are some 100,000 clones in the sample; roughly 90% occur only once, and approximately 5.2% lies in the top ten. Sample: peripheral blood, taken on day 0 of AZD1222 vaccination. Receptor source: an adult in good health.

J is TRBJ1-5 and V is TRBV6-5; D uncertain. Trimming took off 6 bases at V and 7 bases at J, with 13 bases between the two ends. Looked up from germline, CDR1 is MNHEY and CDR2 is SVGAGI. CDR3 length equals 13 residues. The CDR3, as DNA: TGTGCCAGCAGCTTACACGATGGGCAGCCCCAGCATTTT. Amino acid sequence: CASSLHDGQPQHF.

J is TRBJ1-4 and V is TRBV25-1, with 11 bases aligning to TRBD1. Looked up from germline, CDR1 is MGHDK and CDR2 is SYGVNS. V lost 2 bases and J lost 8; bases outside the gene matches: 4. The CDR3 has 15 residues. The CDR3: CASSEGQGAGEKLFF. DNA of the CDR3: TGTGCCAGCAGTGAAGGACAGGGGGCAGGGGAAAAACTGTTTTTT.

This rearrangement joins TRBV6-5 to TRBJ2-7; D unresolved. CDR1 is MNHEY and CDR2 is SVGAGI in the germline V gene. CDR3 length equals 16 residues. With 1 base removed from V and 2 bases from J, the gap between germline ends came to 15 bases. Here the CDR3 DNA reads TGTGCCAGCAGTTACTTTGGCGGAGAGTTCCCCTACGAGCAGTACTTC. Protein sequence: CASSYFGGEFPYEQYF.

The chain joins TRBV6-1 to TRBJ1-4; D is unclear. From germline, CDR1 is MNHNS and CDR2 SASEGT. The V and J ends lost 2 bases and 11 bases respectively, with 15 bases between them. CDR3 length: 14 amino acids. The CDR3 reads CASSESPSLRKLFF. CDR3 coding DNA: TGTGCCAGCAGTGAAAGCCCCTCCCTACGCAAACTGTTTTTT.

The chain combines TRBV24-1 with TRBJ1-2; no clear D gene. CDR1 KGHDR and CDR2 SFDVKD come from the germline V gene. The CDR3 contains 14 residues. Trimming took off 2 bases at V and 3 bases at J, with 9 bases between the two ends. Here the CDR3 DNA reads TGTGCCACCAGTGATTACGGACGGCACTATGGCTACACCTTC. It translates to CATSDYGRHYGYTF.

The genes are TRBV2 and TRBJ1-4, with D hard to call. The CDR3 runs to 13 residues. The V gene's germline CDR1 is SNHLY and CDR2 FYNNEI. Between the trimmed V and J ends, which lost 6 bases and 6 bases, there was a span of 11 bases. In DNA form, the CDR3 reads TGTGCCAGCAGGGACCCGCGGGATGAAAAACTGTTTTTT. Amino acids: CASRDPRDEKLFF.

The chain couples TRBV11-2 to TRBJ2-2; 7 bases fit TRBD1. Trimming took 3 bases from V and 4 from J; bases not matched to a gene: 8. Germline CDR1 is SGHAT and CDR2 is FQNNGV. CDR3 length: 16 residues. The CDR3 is CASSFRGGVGTGELFF. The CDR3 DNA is TGTGCCAGCAGCTTCCGAGGGGGCGTGGGCACCGGGGAGCTGTTTTTT.

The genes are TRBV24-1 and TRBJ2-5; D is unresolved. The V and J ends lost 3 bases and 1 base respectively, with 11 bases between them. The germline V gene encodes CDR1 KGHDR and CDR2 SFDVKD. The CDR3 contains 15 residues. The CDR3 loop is CATSDRGDFQETQYF. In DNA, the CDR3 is TGTGCCACCAGTGATCGAGGAGACTTCCAAGAGACCCAGTACTTC.

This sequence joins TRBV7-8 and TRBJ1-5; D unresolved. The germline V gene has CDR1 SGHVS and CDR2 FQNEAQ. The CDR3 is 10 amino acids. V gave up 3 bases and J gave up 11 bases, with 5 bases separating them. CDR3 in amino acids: CASSFRSQHF. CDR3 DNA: TGTGCCAGCAGCTTCAGGTCCCAGCATTTT.

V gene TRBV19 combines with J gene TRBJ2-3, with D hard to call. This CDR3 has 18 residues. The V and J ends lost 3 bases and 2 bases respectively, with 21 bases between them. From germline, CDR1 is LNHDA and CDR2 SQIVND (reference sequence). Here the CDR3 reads CASSISPTLVFSTDTQYF. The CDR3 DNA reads TGTGCCAGTAGTATTTCCCCAACTTTAGTGTTTTCCACAGATACGCAGTATTTT.

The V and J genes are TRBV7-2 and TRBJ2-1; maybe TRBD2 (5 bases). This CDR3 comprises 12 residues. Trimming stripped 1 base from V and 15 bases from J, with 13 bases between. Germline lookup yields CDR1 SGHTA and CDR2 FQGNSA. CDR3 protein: CASSLDSDSMFF. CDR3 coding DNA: TGTGCCAGCAGCTTAGATTCGGACTCTATGTTCTTC.

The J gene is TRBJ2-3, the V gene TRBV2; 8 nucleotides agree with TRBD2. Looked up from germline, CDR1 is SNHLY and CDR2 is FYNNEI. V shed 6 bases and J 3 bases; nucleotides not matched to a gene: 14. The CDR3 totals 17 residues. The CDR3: CASRQTGTRVFTDTQYF. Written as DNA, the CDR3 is TGTGCCAGCAGACAGACCGGGACTAGAGTGTTTACAGATACGCAGTATTTT. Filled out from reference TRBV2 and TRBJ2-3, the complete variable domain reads EPEVTQTPSHQVTQMGQEVILRCVPISNHLYFYWYRQILGQKVEFLVSFYNNEISEKSEIFDDQFSVERPDGSNFTLKIRSTKLEDSAMYFCASRQTGTRVFTDTQYFGPGTRLTVL.

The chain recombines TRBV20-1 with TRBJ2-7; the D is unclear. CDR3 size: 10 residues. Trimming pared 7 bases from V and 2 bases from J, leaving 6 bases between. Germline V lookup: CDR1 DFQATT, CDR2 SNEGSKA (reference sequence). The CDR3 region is CSGRTYEQYF. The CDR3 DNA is TGCAGTGGTCGAACCTACGAGCAGTACTTC.

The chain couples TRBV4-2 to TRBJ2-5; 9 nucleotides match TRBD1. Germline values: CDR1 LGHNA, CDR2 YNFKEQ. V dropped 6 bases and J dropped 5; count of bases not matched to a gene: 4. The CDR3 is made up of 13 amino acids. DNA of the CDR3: TGTGCCAGCAGGGACAGGGGCGGTGAGACCCAGTACTTC. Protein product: CASRDRGGETQYF.

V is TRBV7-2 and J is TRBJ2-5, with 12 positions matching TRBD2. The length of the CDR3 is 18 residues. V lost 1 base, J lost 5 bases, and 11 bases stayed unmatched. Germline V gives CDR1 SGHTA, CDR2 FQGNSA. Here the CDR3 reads CASSLGLLAGGPSETQYF. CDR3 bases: TGTGCCAGCAGCTTAGGGCTTCTAGCGGGAGGGCCGAGTGAGACCCAGTACTTC.

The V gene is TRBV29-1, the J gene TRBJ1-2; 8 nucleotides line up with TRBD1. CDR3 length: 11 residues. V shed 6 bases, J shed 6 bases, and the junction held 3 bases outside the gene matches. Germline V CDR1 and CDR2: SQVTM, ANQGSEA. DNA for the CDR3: TGCAGCGTGGAGGACAGGGATGGCTACACCTTC. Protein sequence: CSVEDRDGYTF. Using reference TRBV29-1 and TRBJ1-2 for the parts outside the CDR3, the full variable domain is SAVISQKPSRDICQRGTSLTIQCQVDSQVTMMFWYRQQPGQSLTLIATANQGSEATYESGFVIDKFPISRPNLTFSTLTVSNMSPEDSSIYLCSVEDRDGYTFGSGTRLTVV.

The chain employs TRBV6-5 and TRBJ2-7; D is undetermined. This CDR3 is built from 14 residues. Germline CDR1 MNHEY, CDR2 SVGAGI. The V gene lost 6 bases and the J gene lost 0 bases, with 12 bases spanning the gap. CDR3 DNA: TGTGCCAGCAGCGTAACGGTCCCCTCCTACGAGCAGTACTTC. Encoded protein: CASSVTVPSYEQYF.

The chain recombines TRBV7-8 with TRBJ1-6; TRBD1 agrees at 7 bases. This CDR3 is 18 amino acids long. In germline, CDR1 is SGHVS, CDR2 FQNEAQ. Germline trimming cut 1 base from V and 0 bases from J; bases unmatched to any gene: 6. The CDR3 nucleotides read TGTGCCAGCAGCTTAGAGGCGTCAGGGGGCTCCTATAATTCACCCCTCCACTTT. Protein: CASSLEASGGSYNSPLHF.